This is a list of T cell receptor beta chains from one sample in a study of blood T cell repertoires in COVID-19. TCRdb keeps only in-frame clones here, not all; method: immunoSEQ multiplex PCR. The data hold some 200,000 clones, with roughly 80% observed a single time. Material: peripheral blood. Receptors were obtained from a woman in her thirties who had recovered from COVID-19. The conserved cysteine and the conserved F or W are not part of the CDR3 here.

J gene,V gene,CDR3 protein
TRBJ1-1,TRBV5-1,ASSAQGMMNTEAF
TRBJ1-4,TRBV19,ASSDIATNEKLF
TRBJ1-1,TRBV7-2,ASSLIRGRNTEAF
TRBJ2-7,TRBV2,ASTLFSYEQY
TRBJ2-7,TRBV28,ASSWVDLAGPYEQY
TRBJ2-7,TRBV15,ATSRDLLSYEQY
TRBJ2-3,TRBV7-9,ASSGGAGDTQY
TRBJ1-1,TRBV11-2,ASSLGGRMNTEAF
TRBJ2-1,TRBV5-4,ASSPPGGGGNEQF
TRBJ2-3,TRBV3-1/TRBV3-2,ASSQQTGPGDTQY
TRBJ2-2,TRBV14,ASSQEKAGQGVHGSGELF
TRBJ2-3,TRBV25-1,ASSRLAATDTQY
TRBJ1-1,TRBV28,ASSFSSAEAF
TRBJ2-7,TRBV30,AWSVSGGIHEQY
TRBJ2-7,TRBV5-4,ASSFVGHSSYEQY
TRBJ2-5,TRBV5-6,ASSRKEFEETQY
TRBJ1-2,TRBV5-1,ASSLARTGEGYT
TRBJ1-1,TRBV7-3,ASSPGQVTEAF
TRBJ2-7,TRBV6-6,ASSYSGSGRLQY
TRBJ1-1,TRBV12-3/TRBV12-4,ASRLLNTEAF
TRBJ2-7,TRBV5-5,ASSLDLAGGGYEQY
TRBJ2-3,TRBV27,ASSLRGRQGHKPTDTQY
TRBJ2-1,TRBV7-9,ASTFSGSSYNEQF